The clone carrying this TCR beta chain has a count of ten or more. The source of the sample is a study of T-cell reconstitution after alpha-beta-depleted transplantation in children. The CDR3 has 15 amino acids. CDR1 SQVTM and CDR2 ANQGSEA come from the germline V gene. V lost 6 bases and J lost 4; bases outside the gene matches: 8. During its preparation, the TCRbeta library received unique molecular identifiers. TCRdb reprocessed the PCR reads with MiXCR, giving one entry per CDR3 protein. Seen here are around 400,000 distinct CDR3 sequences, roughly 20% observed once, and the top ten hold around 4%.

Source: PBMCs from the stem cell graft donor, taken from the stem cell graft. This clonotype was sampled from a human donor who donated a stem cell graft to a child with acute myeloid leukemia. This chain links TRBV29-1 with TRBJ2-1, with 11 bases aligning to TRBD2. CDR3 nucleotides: TGCAGCGTCGGAGAAGGGACTAGCGGATACAATGAGCAGTTCTTC. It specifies CSVGEGTSGYNEQFF.